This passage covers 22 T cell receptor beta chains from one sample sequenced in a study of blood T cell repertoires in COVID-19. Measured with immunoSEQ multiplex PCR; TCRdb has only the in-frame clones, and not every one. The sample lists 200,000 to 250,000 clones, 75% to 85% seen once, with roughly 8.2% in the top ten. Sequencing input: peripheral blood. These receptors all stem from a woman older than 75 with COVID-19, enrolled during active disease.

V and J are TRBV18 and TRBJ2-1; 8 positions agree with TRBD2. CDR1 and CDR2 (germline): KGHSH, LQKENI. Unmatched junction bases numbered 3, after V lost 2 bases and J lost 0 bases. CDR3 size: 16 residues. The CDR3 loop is CASSPSGGSSYNEQFF. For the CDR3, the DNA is TGTGCCAGCTCACCATCGGGAGGGAGCTCCTACAATGAGCAGTTCTTC.

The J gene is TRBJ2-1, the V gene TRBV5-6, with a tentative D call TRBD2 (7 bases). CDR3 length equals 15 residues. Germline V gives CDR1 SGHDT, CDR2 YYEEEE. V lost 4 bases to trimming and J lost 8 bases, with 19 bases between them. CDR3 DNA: TGTGCCAGCAGCCGGGGGCGAGGAGCGGGATATGAGCAGTTCTTC. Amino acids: CASSRGRGAGYEQFF.

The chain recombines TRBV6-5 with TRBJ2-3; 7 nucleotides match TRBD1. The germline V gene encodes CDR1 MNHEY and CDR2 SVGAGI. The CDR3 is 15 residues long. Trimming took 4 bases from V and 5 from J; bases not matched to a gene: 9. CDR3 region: CASSSDRARVDTQYF. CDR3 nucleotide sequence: TGTGCCAGCAGTTCCGACAGGGCCCGGGTAGATACGCAGTATTTT.

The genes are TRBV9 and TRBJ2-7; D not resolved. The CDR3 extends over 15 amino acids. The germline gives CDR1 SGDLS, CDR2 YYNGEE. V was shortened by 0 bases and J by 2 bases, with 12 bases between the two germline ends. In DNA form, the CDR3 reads TGTGCCAGCAGCGTAGGTGGGCAGCAGGCCTACGAGCAGTACTTC. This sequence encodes CASSVGGQQAYEQYF.

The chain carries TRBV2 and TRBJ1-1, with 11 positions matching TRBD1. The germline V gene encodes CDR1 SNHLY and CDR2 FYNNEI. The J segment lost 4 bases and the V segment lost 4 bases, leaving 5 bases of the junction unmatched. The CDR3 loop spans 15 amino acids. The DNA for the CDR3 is TGTGCCAGCAGTGTTGGACAGGGGGCTCGCACTGAAGCTTTCTTT. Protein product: CASSVGQGARTEAFF.

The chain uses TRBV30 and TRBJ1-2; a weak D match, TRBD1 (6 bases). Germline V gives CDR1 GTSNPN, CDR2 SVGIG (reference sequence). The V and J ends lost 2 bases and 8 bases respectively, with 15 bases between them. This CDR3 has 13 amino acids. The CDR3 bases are TGTGCCTGGAGTCCCCCGGACAGTGAAGGCTACACCTTC. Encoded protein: CAWSPPDSEGYTF.

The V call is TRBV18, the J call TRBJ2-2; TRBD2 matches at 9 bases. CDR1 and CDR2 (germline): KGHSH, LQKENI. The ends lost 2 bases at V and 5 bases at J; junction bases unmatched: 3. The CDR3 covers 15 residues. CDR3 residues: CASSPSLAGTGELFF. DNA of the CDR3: TGTGCCAGCTCACCATCTCTAGCGGGGACCGGGGAGCTGTTTTTT.

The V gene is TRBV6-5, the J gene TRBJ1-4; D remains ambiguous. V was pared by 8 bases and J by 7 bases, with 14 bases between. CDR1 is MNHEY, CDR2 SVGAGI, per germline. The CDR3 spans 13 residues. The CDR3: CASSKRRSEKLFF. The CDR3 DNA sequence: TGTGCCAGCTCCAAACGGAGATCTGAAAAACTGTTTTTT.

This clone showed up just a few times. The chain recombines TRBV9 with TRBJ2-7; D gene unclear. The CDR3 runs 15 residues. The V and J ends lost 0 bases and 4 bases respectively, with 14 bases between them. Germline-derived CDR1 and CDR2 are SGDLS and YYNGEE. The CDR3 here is CASSVVGSPGYEQYF. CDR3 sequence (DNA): TGTGCCAGCAGCGTAGTAGGCTCCCCGGGTTACGAGCAGTACTTC.

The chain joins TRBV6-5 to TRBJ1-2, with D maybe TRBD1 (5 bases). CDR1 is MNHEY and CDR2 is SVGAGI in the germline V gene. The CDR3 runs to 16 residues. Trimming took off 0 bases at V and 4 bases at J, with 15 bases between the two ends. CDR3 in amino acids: CASSYSSDRGSYGYTF. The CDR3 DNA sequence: TGTGCCAGCAGTTACTCGAGCGACCGGGGGAGCTATGGCTACACCTTC.

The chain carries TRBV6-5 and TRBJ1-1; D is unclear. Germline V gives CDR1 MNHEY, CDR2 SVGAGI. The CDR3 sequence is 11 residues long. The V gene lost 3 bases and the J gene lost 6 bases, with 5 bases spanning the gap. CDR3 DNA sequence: TGTGCCAGCAGTTATCTTTCTGAAGCTTTCTTT. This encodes CASSYLSEAFF.

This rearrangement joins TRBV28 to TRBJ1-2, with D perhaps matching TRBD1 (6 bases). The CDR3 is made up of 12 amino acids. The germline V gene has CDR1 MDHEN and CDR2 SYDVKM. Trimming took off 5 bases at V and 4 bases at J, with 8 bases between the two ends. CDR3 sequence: CASSEGGYGYTF. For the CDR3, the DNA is TGTGCCAGCAGTGAAGGGGGCTATGGCTACACCTTC.

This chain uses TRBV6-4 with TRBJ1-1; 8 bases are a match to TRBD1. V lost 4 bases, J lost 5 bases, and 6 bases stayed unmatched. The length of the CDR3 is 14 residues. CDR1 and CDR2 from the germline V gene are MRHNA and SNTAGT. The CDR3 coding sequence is TGTGCCAGCAGTGTCCGGACAGGGAGTACTGAAGCTTTCTTT. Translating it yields CASSVRTGSTEAFF.

The CDR3 nucleotides are TGTGCCAGCAGCCCCGGGGGGGGGCCCCTATACGAGCAGTACTTC. Its translation is CASSPGGGPLYEQYF. V is TRBV7-3 and J is TRBJ2-7; TRBD2 aligns across 8 bases. V trimming: 5 bases; J trimming: 4 bases; junction bases outside the gene matches: 10. The CDR3 length is 15 residues. Looked up from germline, CDR1 is SGHTA and CDR2 is FQGTGA.

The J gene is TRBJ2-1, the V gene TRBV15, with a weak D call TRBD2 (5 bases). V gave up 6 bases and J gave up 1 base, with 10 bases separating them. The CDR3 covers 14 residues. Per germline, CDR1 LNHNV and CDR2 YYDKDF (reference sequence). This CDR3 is CATSTAVSYNEQFF. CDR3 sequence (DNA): TGTGCCACCAGTACAGCGGTATCCTACAATGAGCAGTTCTTC.

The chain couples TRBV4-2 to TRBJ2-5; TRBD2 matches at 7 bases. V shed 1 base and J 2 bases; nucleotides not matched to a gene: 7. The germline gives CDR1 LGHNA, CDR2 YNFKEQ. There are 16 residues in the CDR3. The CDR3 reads CASSQGSAAGQETQYF. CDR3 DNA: TGTGCCAGCAGCCAAGGCTCGGCAGCGGGGCAAGAGACCCAGTACTTC.

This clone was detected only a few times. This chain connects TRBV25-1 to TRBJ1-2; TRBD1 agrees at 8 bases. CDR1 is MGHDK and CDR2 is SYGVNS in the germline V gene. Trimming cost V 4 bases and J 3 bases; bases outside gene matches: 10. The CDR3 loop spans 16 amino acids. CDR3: CASSGSLQGVDYGYTF. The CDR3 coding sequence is TGTGCCAGCAGTGGGTCGCTACAGGGGGTTGACTATGGCTACACCTTC.

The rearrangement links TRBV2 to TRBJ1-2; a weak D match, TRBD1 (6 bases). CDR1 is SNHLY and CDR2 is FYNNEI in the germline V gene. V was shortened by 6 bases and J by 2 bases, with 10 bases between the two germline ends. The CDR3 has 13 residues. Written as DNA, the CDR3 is TGTGCCAGCAGCACCCAGGGGAACTATGGCTACACCTTC. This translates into CASSTQGNYGYTF.

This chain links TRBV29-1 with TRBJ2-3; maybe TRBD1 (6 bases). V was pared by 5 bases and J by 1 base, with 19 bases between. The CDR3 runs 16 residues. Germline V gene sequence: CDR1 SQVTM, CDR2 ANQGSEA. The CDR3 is CSVSGAWTGRTDTQYF. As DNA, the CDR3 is TGCAGCGTTTCAGGGGCCTGGACTGGCCGCACAGATACGCAGTATTTT.

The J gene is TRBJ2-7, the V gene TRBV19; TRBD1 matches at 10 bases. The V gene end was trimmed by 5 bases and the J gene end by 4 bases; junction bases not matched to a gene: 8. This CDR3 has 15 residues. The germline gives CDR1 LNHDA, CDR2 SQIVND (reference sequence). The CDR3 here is CASSVSGTGVYEQYF. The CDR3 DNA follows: TGTGCCAGTAGTGTATCCGGGACAGGGGTTTACGAGCAGTACTTC.

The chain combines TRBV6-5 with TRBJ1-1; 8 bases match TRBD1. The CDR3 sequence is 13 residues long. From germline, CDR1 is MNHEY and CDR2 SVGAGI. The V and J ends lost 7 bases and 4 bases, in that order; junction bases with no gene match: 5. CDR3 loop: CASTRTGITEAFF. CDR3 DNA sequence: TGTGCCAGCACCAGGACAGGGATCACTGAAGCTTTCTTT.

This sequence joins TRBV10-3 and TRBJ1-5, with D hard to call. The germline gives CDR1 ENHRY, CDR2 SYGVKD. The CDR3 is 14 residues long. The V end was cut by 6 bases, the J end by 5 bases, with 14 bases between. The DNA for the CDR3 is TGTGCCATCAGAGATTCGCGGTCTGATCAGCCCCAGCATTTT. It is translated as CAIRDSRSDQPQHF.